This TCR beta chain was sequenced during a study of PD-1 blockade in classical Hodgkin lymphoma. Overall study: The nivolumab dose that patients received was 3 mg/kg, given intravenously every 2 weeks. Study-wide results and limits: Later analyses included only patients treated at least 1 year post-ASCT.

Assay used: immunoSEQ multiplex PCR; TCRdb lists only in-frame clones, some missing. Among about 3,000 clones listed, less than 80% were seen once. All the patients suffered relapse after autologous stem cell transplantation, and brentuximab vedotin exposure differed. Applied to thawed PBMCs, magnetic negative selection was the method used to isolate CD8+ T cells. The CDR3 covers 16 residues. Germline V lookup: CDR1 SNHLY, CDR2 FYNNEI. The ends lost 5 bases at V and 0 bases at J; junction bases unmatched: 9. Remarks on this clone: Its specificity is not known.

The chain is built from TRBV2 and TRBJ1-1; 7 bases map to TRBD1. The material sequenced was CD8+ T cells from blood, taken at baseline. This TCR derives from a human donor with classical Hodgkin lymphoma. The CDR3 nucleotides read TGTGCCAGCAGTCCAGCAGGGGGGGTGATGAACACTGAAGCTTTCTTT. Amino acid sequence: CASSPAGGVMNTEAFF.